This T cell receptor (beta chain) stems from a study of T cell responses to AZD1222 COVID-19 vaccine. Profiled with immunoSEQ multiplex PCR; TCRdb holds only in-frame clones, not every one. The sample holds some 150,000 clones, roughly 92% seen once. To note about this clone: The target antigen is unknown.

Regarding the study as a whole: Across the whole spike, CD4 TCRs peaked at regions 160-218 and 743-854. Repertoire sampling happened only post peak T cell response.

The V segment lost 6 bases and the J segment 4 bases; nucleotides outside the gene matches: 6. The CDR3 has 15 amino acids. Germline V CDR1 and CDR2: MNHEY, SVGAGI. The chain carries TRBV6-5 and TRBJ1-2, with 12 bases lining up with TRBD1. The source material was peripheral blood, sampled on day 0 of AZD1222 vaccination. This sequence originates from an adult in good health. Here the CDR3 DNA reads TGTGCCAGCAGATCGGGACAGGGGGCCGGCTATGGCTACACCTTC. It is translated as CASRSGQGAGYGYTF.